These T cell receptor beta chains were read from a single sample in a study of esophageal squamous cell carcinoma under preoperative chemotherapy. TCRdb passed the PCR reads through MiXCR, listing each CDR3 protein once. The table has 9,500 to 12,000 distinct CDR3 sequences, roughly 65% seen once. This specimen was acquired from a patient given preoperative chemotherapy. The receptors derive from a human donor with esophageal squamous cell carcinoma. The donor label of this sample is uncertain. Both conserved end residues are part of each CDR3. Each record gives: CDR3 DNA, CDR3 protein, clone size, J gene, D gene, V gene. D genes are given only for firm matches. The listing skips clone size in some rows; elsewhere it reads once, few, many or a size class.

TGTGCCAGCAGACCGTCCACAGATACGCAGTATTTT CASRPSTDTQYF - TRBJ2-3 - TRBV6-1
TGTGCCAGCAGCTTAGATGGCGGGGCCTACAATGAGCAGTTCTTC CASSLDGGAYNEQFF - TRBJ2-1 - TRBV7-2
TGTGCCAGCAGTTTAGGCGGCCACGAAAACCATGAAAAACTGTTTTTT CASSLGGHENHEKLFF - TRBJ1-4 - TRBV12-3/TRBV12-4
TGTGCCAGCAGTGATATGCCGGCAGGACTAGCGGGAGGGAAGGATACGCAGTATTTT CASSDMPAGLAGGKDTQYF few TRBJ2-3 TRBD2 TRBV6-1
TGTGCCAGCAGTGATACGGTAGGGGACAGGGGGCTAGGTGAGCAGTACTTC CASSDTVGDRGLGEQYF - TRBJ2-7 TRBD1 TRBV6-1
TGTGCCAGCCGATCGAGGCCACCACATTCCTACGAGCAGTACTTC CASRSRPPHSYEQYF once TRBJ2-7 - TRBV28
TGCGCCAGCAGTGCGGGACAGCGCCCCTACGAGCAGTACTTC CASSAGQRPYEQYF medium-sized TRBJ2-7 TRBD1 TRBV10-2
TGTGCCAGGGGGTTAGGGGGCGGACCCCCAGAGACGCAGTACTTC CARGLGGGPPETQYF - TRBJ2-4 TRBD1 TRBV7-2
TGTGCCAGCAGTGAATTGGGGCGAAGCGACAAAAACATGCAGTATTTC CASSELGRSDKNMQYF - TRBJ2-4 - TRBV6-1
TGTGCCAGCACGGGGACTCTAACCAAAAACACGCAGTACTTC CASTGTLTKNTQYF - TRBJ2-4 - TRBV6-1
TGTGCCAGCAGTCGGGACGGTCACTACGAGCAGTACTTC CASSRDGHYEQYF - TRBJ2-7 - TRBV7-2
TGTGCCAGCAGTTCCATGTCCGGGACAGTTAATTCACCCCTCCACTTT CASSSMSGTVNSPLHF - TRBJ1-6 TRBD1 TRBV27
TGTGCCACCCGAGGGACGACAGATACGCAGTATTTT CATRGTTDTQYF - TRBJ2-3 - TRBV10-3
TGTGCCAGCGCGGGGGGCGGGGTAGCGGCCACAGAGACGCAGTATTTC CASAGGGVAATETQYF - TRBJ2-5 TRBD2 TRBV6-1
TGTGCCAGCAGTGAAGTCAACGTCGTGCAGTTCTTC CASSEVNVVQFF few TRBJ2-1 - TRBV6-1
TGTGCCAGCATTAGGGATACCTACAATGAGCAGTTCTTC CASIRDTYNEQFF - TRBJ2-1 - TRBV6-5
TGTGCCAGCAGTAGACAGGGGGCAAACACTGAAGCTTTCTTT CASSRQGANTEAFF medium-sized TRBJ1-1 TRBD1 TRBV6-1
TGTGCCAGCAGCCGGTACGGGTCAGACAAAAATACGCAGTATTTT CASSRYGSDKNTQYF - TRBJ2-3 - TRBV7-6
TGCGCCAGCAGCCAAGATCAGCGCGGGCGAAGCACAGATACGCAGTATTTT CASSQDQRGRSTDTQYF - TRBJ2-3 - TRBV4-1
TGTGCCAGCAGTTACTCGAGAGCCACAAACACGCAGTATTTC CASSYSRATNTQYF - TRBJ2-4 - TRBV6-5
TGTGCCGGGGGGCACCGAGCAGGAGCCAAAGACATTCAGTACTTC CAGGHRAGAKDIQYF - TRBJ2-4 - TRBV6-1
TGTGCCAGCGGCTTCGGGACGGACAGGGAGCAGTTCTTC CASGFGTDREQFF - TRBJ2-1 TRBD1 TRBV6-1
TGTGCCGAACGGGGGGAGGGTGATACGCAGTATTTT CAERGEGDTQYF - TRBJ2-3 TRBD2 TRBV11-2
TGTGCCAGCAGTTTAGCGCTCCAGGGGATCTCACCCCTCCACTTT CASSLALQGISPLHF - TRBJ1-6 - TRBV12-3/TRBV12-4
TGCGCCAGCAGACTAGCGGGGACCGGGGAGCTGTTTTTT CASRLAGTGELFF few TRBJ2-2 TRBD2 TRBV10-2
TGTGCCAGCAGTAGGGGGAGGGTCTACAATGAGCAGTTCTTC CASSRGRVYNEQFF - TRBJ2-1 - TRBV14
TGTGCCGGCAGCCGGCCCGGGGCAGGGAACATTCAGTACTTC CAGSRPGAGNIQYF - TRBJ2-4 - TRBV7-2
TGTGCCAGCAGTGAAGAAGAAGGACAGGGAGACAATGAGCAGTTCTTC CASSEEEGQGDNEQFF - TRBJ2-1 TRBD1 TRBV6-1